The clone carrying this T cell receptor (beta chain) showed up just once. Its antigen is still unknown. The CDR3 runs 16 residues. The junction had 11 bases not matched to a gene; V was cut back by 4 bases and J by 6 bases. CDR1 is MNHEY, CDR2 SMNVEV, per germline (reference sequence). The entry originates in a study of cytomegalovirus exposure and HLA in healthy donors. Study conclusions and caveats: The study designated roughly 150 TCR beta chains cytomegalovirus-associated.

Sequencing used immunoSEQ multiplex PCR; TCRdb keeps in-frame clones, though not all of them. The sample has about 65,000 clones; roughly nine tenths are singletons. Sequenced material: PBMCs. The chain couples TRBV27 to TRBJ1-2; 10 bases are a match to TRBD1. This receptor was identified in a woman aged 18-29 years in good health and CMV-seronegative. DNA of the CDR3: TGTGCCAGCAGTTCTATCTCCGGGACAGGGGCCAATGGCTACACCTTC. Protein product: CASSSISGTGANGYTF.